Sequencing of this T cell receptor beta chain was carried out in a study of cytomegalovirus exposure and HLA in healthy donors. Study-level findings and limits: Later, an analysis showed that TCR beta chains associated with HLA were more clonally expanded than others that were equally common.

Sampled while nominally healthy, donors likely had unrecorded immune exposures. The PCR made use of 60 Vbeta and 13 Jbeta primers. The method was immunoSEQ multiplex PCR; TCRdb's version includes in-frame clones alone and lacks a portion of them. The table includes roughly 200,000 clones, 85% to 90% detected once. This CDR3 has 21 amino acids. V shed 3 bases, J shed 9 bases, and the junction held 31 bases outside the gene matches. The germline V gene encodes CDR1 LGHNA and CDR2 YSLEER. Points on this clone: Its antigen is not identified.

This clonotype originated in a woman aged 18-30 years in good health and CMV-seronegative. V gene TRBV4-3 combines with J gene TRBJ1-1; 7 bases map to TRBD1. The sequenced material came from PBMCs. CDR3 in DNA: TGCGCCAGCAGCCACGATCCCAAAGCAGGGGGTCCCCCCGCTGGCCGGGGTAAAGCTTTCTTT. It translates to CASSHDPKAGGPPAGRGKAFF.